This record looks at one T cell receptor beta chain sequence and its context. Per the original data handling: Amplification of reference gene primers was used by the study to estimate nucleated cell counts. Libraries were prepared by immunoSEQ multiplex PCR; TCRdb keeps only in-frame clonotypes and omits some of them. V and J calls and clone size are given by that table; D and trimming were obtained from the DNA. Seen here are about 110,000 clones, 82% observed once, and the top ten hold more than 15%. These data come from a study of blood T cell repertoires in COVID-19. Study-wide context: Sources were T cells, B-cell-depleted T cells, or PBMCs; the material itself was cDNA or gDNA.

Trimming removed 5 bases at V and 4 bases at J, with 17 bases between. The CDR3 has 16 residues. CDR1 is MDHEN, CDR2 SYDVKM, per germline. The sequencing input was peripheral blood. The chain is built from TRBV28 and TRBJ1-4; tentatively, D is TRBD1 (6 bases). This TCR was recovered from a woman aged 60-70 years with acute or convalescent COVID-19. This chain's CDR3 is CASSPTETGDNEKLFF. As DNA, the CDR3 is TGTGCCAGCAGTCCAACTGAGACAGGTGATAATGAAAAACTGTTTTTT.